The rows below give T cell receptor beta chains drawn from one sample of a study of shared clonotypes between healthy human individuals. Produced via immunoSEQ multiplex PCR; TCRdb's table is partial and in-frame only. Here the sample spans about 2.4 million clones, 90% to 95% being singletons. Sequencing was carried out using naive CD4+ T cells from PBMCs. Receptor source: a man between 18 and 29 years old in good health. Some clones in this sample may be carry-over from other donors' samples. Both conserved end residues are part of each CDR3. Each record gives: J gene, D gene, clone size, CDR3 length, V gene, CDR3 protein, CDR3 DNA. The D gene is left open where the match is weak. Expanded clones get a size class; other rows say once, few or many, or leave the size out.

>TRBJ1-1|TRBD1|-|18|TRBV5-1
CASSQRPGQGTVNTEAFF
TGCGCCAGCAGCCAAAGGCCGGGACAGGGGACCGTGAACACTGAAGCTTTCTTT
>TRBJ1-3|-|-|13|TRBV7-3
CASSQGQAQTIYF
TGTGCCAGCAGCCAAGGGCAGGCCCAGACCATATATTTT
>TRBJ1-1|-|-|11|TRBV28
CASRQHTEAFF
TGTGCCAGCAGACAACACACTGAAGCTTTCTTT
>TRBJ1-5|-|-|15|TRBV28
CASRGPGGSNQPQHF
TGTGCCAGCAGAGGGCCAGGAGGGAGCAATCAGCCCCAGCATTTT
>TRBJ2-4|-|-|14|TRBV6-6
CASSYRAGKNIQYF
TGTGCCAGCAGTTACAGGGCTGGCAAAAACATTCAGTACTTC
>TRBJ2-1|TRBD1|-|16|TRBV19
CASREFYRGKYNEQFF
TGTGCCAGTCGGGAGTTCTACAGGGGGAAGTACAATGAGCAGTTCTTC
>TRBJ1-2|-|-|19|TRBV4-3
CASSLERVGEVAVNYGYTF
TGCGCCAGCAGCCTAGAGAGGGTTGGTGAGGTTGCAGTAAACTATGGCTACACCTTC
>TRBJ1-5|-|-|14|TRBV28
CATTRQLSNQPQHF
TGTGCCACCACCCGACAGCTTAGCAATCAGCCCCAGCATTTT
>TRBJ2-1|-|-|15|TRBV5-1
CASSTEPRLYNEQFF
TGCGCCAGCAGCACGGAACCCCGGCTCTACAATGAGCAGTTCTTC
>TRBJ2-1|-|-|17|TRBV7-6
CASSLGPGSSSYNEQFF
TGTGCCAGCAGCTTAGGTCCCGGTAGCAGCTCCTACAATGAGCAGTTCTTC
>TRBJ1-1|-|-|14|TRBV7-3
CASSLKPRDTEAFF
TGTGCCAGCAGCTTAAAGCCCAGGGACACTGAAGCTTTCTTT
>TRBJ2-1|-|once|16|TRBV7-3
CASSLSPAGAYNEQFF
TGTGCCAGCAGCTTATCTCCAGCGGGCGCCTACAATGAGCAGTTCTTC
>TRBJ2-7|-|-|13|TRBV7-3
CASSPTGTYEQYF
TGTGCCAGCAGCCCAACAGGTACCTACGAGCAGTACTTC
>TRBJ2-1|TRBD2|once|16|TRBV5-6
CASSQLGTSGSNEQFF
TGTGCCAGCAGCCAGCTGGGGACTAGCGGTTCCAATGAGCAGTTCTTC
>TRBJ2-6|-|-|15|TRBV28
CASSLGGSGANVLTF
TGTGCCAGCAGTCTAGGGGGCTCTGGGGCCAACGTCCTGACTTTC
>TRBJ2-1|-|-|16|TRBV7-3
CASSTSGTRTYNEQFF
TGTGCCAGCAGCACATCCGGGACTCGTACCTACAATGAGCAGTTCTTC
>TRBJ2-2|-|-|17|TRBV7-2
CASSLAVDRVGTGELFF
TGTGCCAGCAGCCTAGCGGTGGACAGGGTAGGGACCGGGGAGCTGTTTTTT
>TRBJ1-3|-|-|15|TRBV7-8
CASSLYVVPGNTIYF
TGTGCCAGCAGCTTATACGTTGTACCGGGAAACACCATATATTTT
>TRBJ2-7|-|-|13|TRBV5-5
CASSPRDGYEQYF
TGTGCCAGCAGCCCCCGGGACGGCTACGAGCAGTACTTC
>TRBJ2-7|-|-|13|TRBV7-2
CASSPRTTLEQYF
TGTGCCAGCAGCCCGAGGACTACCCTGGAGCAGTACTTC
>TRBJ2-6|-|-|20|TRBV19
CASSTLIFQGKYPGANVLTF
TGTGCCAGTAGTACCCTGATATTCCAGGGAAAGTACCCTGGGGCCAACGTCCTGACTTTC
>TRBJ2-5|-|-|13|TRBV6-6
CASSYYVGETQYF
TGTGCCAGCAGTTACTATGTCGGGGAGACCCAGTACTTC
>TRBJ1-5|-|-|11|TRBV10-3
CAISEGQPQHF
TGTGCCATCAGTGAGGGTCAGCCCCAGCATTTT
>TRBJ2-4|TRBD1|-|14|TRBV7-9
CASSRGTGEHIQYF
TGTGCCAGCAGCCGGGGAACAGGGGAACACATTCAGTACTTC
>TRBJ1-4|-|-|11|TRBV20-1
CSAGRNEKLFF
TGCAGTGCCGGGAGGAATGAAAAACTGTTTTTT
>TRBJ1-2|TRBD1|-|15|TRBV28
CASSLKVTGLYGYTF
TGTGCCAGCAGTTTAAAGGTGACAGGGCTCTATGGCTACACCTTC
>TRBJ2-3|-|-|15|TRBV14
CASSSRQTFTDTQYF
TGTGCCAGCAGCTCTCGACAGACGTTCACAGATACGCAGTATTTT
>TRBJ1-4|-|-|14|TRBV27
CASSLTRSNEKLFF
TGTGCCAGCAGTTTAACTAGATCCAATGAAAAACTGTTTTTT
>TRBJ2-7|TRBD1|once|14|TRBV5-1
CASSLGDSTYEQYF
TGCGCCAGCAGCTTGGGGGACAGTACGTACGAGCAGTACTTC
>TRBJ2-3|TRBD2|-|16|TRBV4-2
CASSQELAASSDTQYF
TGTGCCAGCAGCCAAGAGCTAGCGGCCAGTTCGGATACGCAGTATTTT
>TRBJ1-3|-|-|16|TRBV6-1
CASSEGPRHPGNTIYF
TGTGCCAGCAGTGAAGGCCCAAGACACCCTGGAAACACCATATATTTT
>TRBJ1-1|-|-|17|TRBV7-6
CASSETPKGPSNTEAFF
TGTGCCAGCAGCGAAACTCCCAAAGGACCGTCGAACACTGAAGCTTTCTTT
>TRBJ2-7|-|-|12|TRBV10-3
CAISDRAYEQYF
TGTGCCATCAGTGATAGGGCCTACGAGCAGTACTTC
>TRBJ1-4|TRBD1|-|15|TRBV7-2
CASSLVRGRNEKLFF
TGTGCCAGCAGCTTAGTCAGGGGGCGGAATGAAAAACTGTTTTTT
>TRBJ2-4|-|-|16|TRBV7-7
CASSFPKVLAKNIQYF
TGTGCCAGCAGCTTCCCTAAGGTCCTAGCCAAAAACATTCAGTACTTC
>TRBJ2-3|TRBD2|-|15|TRBV7-3
CASSLAGGPSDTQYF
TGTGCCAGCAGCCTAGCGGGAGGGCCCTCAGATACGCAGTATTTT
>TRBJ2-3|TRBD1|once|13|TRBV28
CASMIQGPDTQYF
TGTGCCAGCATGATACAGGGGCCAGATACGCAGTATTTT
>TRBJ1-4|TRBD1|-|15|TRBV30
CAWTGDRGRNEKLFF
TGTGCCTGGACTGGCGACAGGGGGCGTAATGAAAAACTGTTTTTT
>TRBJ1-1|-|-|15|TRBV6-5
CASSYSFAAGGEAFF
TGTGCCAGCAGTTACTCCTTCGCCGCCGGTGGTGAAGCTTTCTTT
>TRBJ1-2|TRBD1|once|15|TRBV27
CASRSGPQGALGYTF
TGTGCCAGCAGATCCGGACCACAGGGGGCGTTAGGCTACACCTTC
>TRBJ2-3|TRBD2|-|18|TRBV5-1
CASSLALAGGHAPDTQYF
TGCGCCAGCAGCTTGGCGCTAGCGGGAGGGCATGCCCCAGATACGCAGTATTTT
>TRBJ1-5|-|few|14|TRBV30
CAWSVRTNIQPQHF
TGTGCCTGGAGTGTACGAACAAATATCCAGCCCCAGCATTTT
>TRBJ2-1|-|-|11|TRBV20-1
CSASGWQEQFF
TGCAGTGCTTCTGGATGGCAGGAGCAGTTCTTC
>TRBJ1-2|TRBD1|-|14|TRBV2
CASGGGTATYGYTF
TGTGCCAGCGGGGGCGGGACAGCCACCTATGGCTACACCTTC
>TRBJ2-5|TRBD2|-|12|TRBV29-1
CSATSGAETQYF
TGCAGCGCCACTAGCGGGGCAGAGACCCAGTACTTC
>TRBJ2-7|TRBD2|once|13|TRBV14
CASSRLAAYEQYF
TGTGCCAGCAGCCGACTAGCAGCGTACGAGCAGTACTTC
>TRBJ2-1|-|-|14|TRBV30
CAWSGFSSYNEQFF
TGTGCCTGGAGTGGGTTTAGCTCCTACAATGAGCAGTTCTTC
>TRBJ2-6|-|-|14|TRBV6-6
CASSPATGANVLTF
TGTGCCAGCAGCCCCGCTACGGGGGCCAACGTCCTGACTTTC
>TRBJ2-4|-|-|17|TRBV2
CASSINRASLAKNIQYF
TGTGCCAGCAGTATAAACCGGGCCTCACTAGCCAAAAACATTCAGTACTTC